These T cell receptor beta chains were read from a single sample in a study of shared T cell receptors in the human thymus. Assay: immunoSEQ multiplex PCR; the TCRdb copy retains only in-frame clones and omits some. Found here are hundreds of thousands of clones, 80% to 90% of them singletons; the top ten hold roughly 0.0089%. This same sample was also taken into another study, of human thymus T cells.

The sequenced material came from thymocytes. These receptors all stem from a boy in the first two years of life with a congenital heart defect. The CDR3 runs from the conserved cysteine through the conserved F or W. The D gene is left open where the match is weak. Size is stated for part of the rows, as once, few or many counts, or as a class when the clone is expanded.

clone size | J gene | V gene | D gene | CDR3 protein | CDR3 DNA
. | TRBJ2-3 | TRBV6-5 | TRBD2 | CASSCGTRGDTQYF | TGTGCCAGCAGTTGTGGGACTAGGGGAGATACGCAGTATTTT
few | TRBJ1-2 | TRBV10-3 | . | CAISDGRGDPYGYTF | TGTGCCATCAGTGATGGTCGGGGAGACCCTTATGGCTACACCTTC
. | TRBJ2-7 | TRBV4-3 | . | CASSQDGNRSSYEQYF | TGCGCCAGCAGCCAAGATGGTAACAGGTCCTCCTACGAGCAGTACTTC
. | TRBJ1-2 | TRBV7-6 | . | CASSLARGSRYGYTF | TGTGCCAGCAGCTTAGCACGAGGGAGTCGGTATGGCTACACCTTC
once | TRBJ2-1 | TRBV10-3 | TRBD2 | CAISESRLAEFYNEQFF | TGTGCCATCAGTGAGTCGAGACTAGCGGAGTTCTACAATGAGCAGTTCTTC
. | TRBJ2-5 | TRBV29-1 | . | CSALWRRFQETQYF | TGCAGCGCCCTCTGGAGGCGGTTCCAAGAGACCCAGTACTTC
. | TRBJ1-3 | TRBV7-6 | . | CASSLPGVGNTIYF | TGTGCCAGCAGCTTACCGGGGGTTGGAAACACCATATATTTT
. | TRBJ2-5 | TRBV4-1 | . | CASSQDLYQETQYF | TGCGCCAGCAGCCAAGACTTGTACCAAGAGACCCAGTACTTC
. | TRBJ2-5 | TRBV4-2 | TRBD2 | CASSQETSGGLSGETQYF | TGTGCCAGCAGCCAAGAAACTAGCGGGGGCCTATCCGGCGAGACCCAGTACTTC
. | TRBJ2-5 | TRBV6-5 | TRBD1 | CASSFMGQGAETQYF | TGTGCCAGCAGTTTCATGGGACAGGGGGCGGAGACCCAGTACTTC
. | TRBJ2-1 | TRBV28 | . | CASRIPGLRFNEQFF | TGTGCCAGCAGAATTCCGGGACTGAGGTTCAATGAGCAGTTCTTC
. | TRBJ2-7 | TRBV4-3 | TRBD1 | CASSQKTDRGAYEQYF | TGCGCCAGCAGCCAAAAAACCGACAGGGGGGCCTACGAGCAGTACTTC
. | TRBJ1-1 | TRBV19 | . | CASTGGMNTEAFF | TGTGCCAGTACGGGGGGAATGAACACTGAAGCTTTCTTT
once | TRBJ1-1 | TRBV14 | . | CASSQYGTPNIEAFF | TGTGCCAGCAGCCAATATGGGACACCAAACATTGAAGCTTTCTTT
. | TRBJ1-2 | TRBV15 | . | CATSRARKGWDGYTF | TGTGCCACCAGCAGAGCCCGAAAGGGGTGGGATGGCTACACCTTC
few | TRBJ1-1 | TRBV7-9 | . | CASSYTENTEAFF | TGTGCCAGCAGTTATACAGAGAACACTGAAGCTTTCTTT
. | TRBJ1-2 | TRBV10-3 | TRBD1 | CAISDHHRGEFFYGYTF | TGTGCCATCAGTGACCACCACAGGGGAGAGTTTTTCTATGGCTACACCTTC
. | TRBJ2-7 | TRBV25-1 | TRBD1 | CASTRTGIFDEQYF | TGTGCCAGCACCCGGACAGGGATATTCGACGAGCAGTACTTC
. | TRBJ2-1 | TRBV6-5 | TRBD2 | CASSPLRTSSHEQFF | TGTGCCAGCAGCCCCTTAAGGACTAGTAGCCATGAGCAGTTCTTC
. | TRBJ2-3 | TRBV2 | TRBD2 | CASSRGASGGDTQYF | TGTGCCAGCAGCAGAGGGGCCAGCGGGGGAGATACGCAGTATTTT
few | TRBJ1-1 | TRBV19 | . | CASSREGRNTEAFF | TGTGCCAGTAGTAGGGAGGGGAGGAACACTGAAGCTTTCTTT
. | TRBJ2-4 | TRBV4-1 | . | CASSHTDMPLAKNIQYF | TGCGCCAGCAGCCATACAGACATGCCCCTGGCCAAAAACATTCAGTACTTC
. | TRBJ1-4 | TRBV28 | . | CASQPGYEEKLFF | TGTGCCAGCCAACCAGGGTACGAGGAAAAACTGTTTTTT
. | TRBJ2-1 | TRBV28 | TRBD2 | CASSPGLDNNEQFF | TGTGCCAGCAGCCCCGGACTAGACAACAATGAGCAGTTCTTC
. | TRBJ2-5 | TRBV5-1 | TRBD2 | CASSRSTAVPSGGAQETQYF | TGCGCCAGCAGCCGATCGACCGCTGTACCGAGCGGGGGGGCACAGGAGACCCAGTACTTC
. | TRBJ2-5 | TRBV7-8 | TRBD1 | CASSSLQGQETQYF | TGTGCCAGCAGCTCATTACAGGGGCAAGAGACCCAGTACTTC
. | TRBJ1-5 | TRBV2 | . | CASTKGVGFGNQPQHF | TGTGCCAGCACCAAGGGGGTGGGATTCGGCAATCAGCCCCAGCATTTT
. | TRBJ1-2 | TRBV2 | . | CARRTANYGYTF | TGTGCCAGGAGGACAGCTAACTATGGCTACACCTTC
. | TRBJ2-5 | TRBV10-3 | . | CAISESSGLPQETQYF | TGTGCCATCAGTGAGTCTTCCGGACTACCACAAGAGACCCAGTACTTC
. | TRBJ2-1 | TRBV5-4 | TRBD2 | CASSLVVPLAGGPNEQFF | TGTGCCAGCAGCTTAGTCGTCCCCCTAGCGGGAGGACCCAATGAGCAGTTCTTC
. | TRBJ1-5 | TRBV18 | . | CASSPHQGSHQPQHF | TGTGCCAGCTCACCACATCAGGGGTCTCATCAGCCCCAGCATTTT
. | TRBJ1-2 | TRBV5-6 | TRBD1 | CASSDGTDSSYGYTF | TGTGCCAGCAGCGACGGGACAGATTCCTCTTATGGCTACACCTTC
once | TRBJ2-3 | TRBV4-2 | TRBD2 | CASSLGTSGSNDSTDTQYF | TGTGCCAGCAGCCTTGGGACTAGCGGGTCTAACGACAGCACAGATACGCAGTATTTT
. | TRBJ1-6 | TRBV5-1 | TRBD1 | CASSLGDRRVGALHF | TGCGCCAGCAGCTTAGGGGACAGACGGGTCGGGGCCCTCCACTTT
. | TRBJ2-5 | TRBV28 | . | CASSLQETQYF | TGTGCCAGCAGCCTGCAAGAGACCCAGTACTTC
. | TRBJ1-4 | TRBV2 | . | CASTSYRANEKLFF | TGTGCCAGCACGTCTTACAGGGCTAATGAAAAACTGTTTTTT
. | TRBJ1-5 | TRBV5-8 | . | CASSLGWTAHSNQPQHF | TGTGCCAGCAGCTTGGGCTGGACAGCACATAGCAATCAGCCCCAGCATTTT
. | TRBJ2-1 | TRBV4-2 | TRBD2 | CASSQDPRRGEQFF | TGTGCCAGCAGCCAAGATCCGAGGCGGGGGGAGCAGTTCTTC
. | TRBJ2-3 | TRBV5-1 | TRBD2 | CASRPPSGRPSTDTQYF | TGCGCCAGCAGACCCCCGAGCGGGAGGCCTAGCACAGATACGCAGTATTTT
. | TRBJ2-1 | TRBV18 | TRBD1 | CASSPPGTGDSNEQFF | TGTGCCAGCTCACCACCGGGGACAGGGGATAGCAATGAGCAGTTCTTC
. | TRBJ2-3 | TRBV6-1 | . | CASSGGEGNFIPSTDTQYF | TGTGCCAGCAGTGGAGGAGAGGGCAATTTCATCCCTAGCACAGATACGCAGTATTTT
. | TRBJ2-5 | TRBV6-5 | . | CASSYSPGREQETQYF | TGTGCCAGCAGTTACTCGCCGGGCCGGGAGCAAGAGACCCAGTACTTC
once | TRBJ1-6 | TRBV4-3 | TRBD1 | CASSQAPGDKYRGGSPLHF | TGCGCCAGCAGCCAAGCTCCCGGTGACAAGTACAGGGGAGGTTCACCCCTCCACTTT
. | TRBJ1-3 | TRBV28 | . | CASSFRHTSGNTIYF | TGTGCCAGCAGTTTCAGGCATACCTCTGGAAACACCATATATTTT
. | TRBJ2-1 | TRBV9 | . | CASSASAWPSRYNEQFF | TGTGCCAGCAGCGCTTCCGCGTGGCCTAGCAGATACAATGAGCAGTTCTTC
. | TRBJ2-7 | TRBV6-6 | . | CASSSDNPADEQYF | TGTGCCAGCAGTTCCGATAACCCAGCGGACGAGCAGTACTTC
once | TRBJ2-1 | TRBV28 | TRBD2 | CASSLLLGLAGRVDSYNEQFF | TGTGCCAGCAGTCTTCTCTTAGGACTAGCGGGAAGGGTTGACTCCTACAATGAGCAGTTCTTC
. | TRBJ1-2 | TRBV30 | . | CAWSLGDKEAHTF | TGTGCCTGGAGTTTGGGGGACAAAGAAGCCCACACCTTC
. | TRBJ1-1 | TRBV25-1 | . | CASSETRGTEAFF | TGTGCCAGCAGTGAAACAAGGGGCACTGAAGCTTTCTTT